The 20 T cell receptor beta chains listed next were all sequenced from one sample in a study of identical twins. TCRdb recomputed calls from the 5' RACE reads with MiXCR, one row per CDR3 protein. The sample carries 500,000 to 550,000 distinct CDR3 sequences, less than 25% recorded once. The same data also contributed to another study, on T cells expressing NK-cell markers.

Material for sequencing was CD4+ T cells sorted from blood. The origin of the receptors is a woman younger than 30 in good health.

CDR3 residues: CASSGQRGQPQHF. In nucleotides, the CDR3 is TGTGCCAGTAGCGGACAGAGGGGTCAGCCCCAGCATTTT. This chain uses TRBV19 with TRBJ1-5; possible D gene TRBD1, 6 bases. V lost 6 bases to trimming and J lost 6 bases, with 12 bases between them. This CDR3 is 13 amino acids long. Germline CDR1 and CDR2: LNHDA and SQIVND (reference sequence).

This clonotype was counted between two and nine times. The chain links TRBV11-2 to TRBJ1-2; 7 bases align to TRBD1. CDR3 length: 15 amino acids. Germline V gives CDR1 SGHAT, CDR2 FQNNGV. The junction had 7 bases not matched to a gene; V was cut back by 4 bases and J by 2 bases. CDR3 DNA: TGTGCCAGCAGCTCAGACAGGGAAAGAAACTATGGCTACACCTTC. Residues: CASSSDRERNYGYTF.

V and J are TRBV7-9 and TRBJ1-2; D ambiguous. The CDR3 extends over 15 amino acids. Trimming shortened V by 5 bases and J by 4 bases, and 17 bases separated the two germline ends. Germline V gene lookup returns CDR1 SEHNR and CDR2 FQNEAQ (reference sequence). For the CDR3, the DNA is TGTGCCAGCAGCCGGACTGGACTGACCGGCTATGGCTACACCTTC. Translation gives CASSRTGLTGYGYTF.

This clonotype appeared a few times. The chain couples TRBV18 to TRBJ1-1, with 8 bases aligning to TRBD1. The length of the CDR3 is 15 residues. CDR1 and CDR2 from the germline V gene are KGHSH and LQKENI. Germline trimming cut 6 bases from V and 1 base from J; bases unmatched to any gene: 7. The CDR3, as DNA: TGTGCCAGCTCGCCTTCAGGGGGCGAGAACACTGAAGCTTTCTTT. This gives the protein CASSPSGGENTEAFF.

J is TRBJ2-6 and V is TRBV2; D gene ambiguous. Germline lookup yields CDR1 SNHLY and CDR2 FYNNEI. The V gene lost 7 bases and the J gene lost 0 bases, with 13 bases spanning the gap. This CDR3 region has 16 residues. DNA of the CDR3: TGTGCCAGCATGGAGACGGGTCGCTCTGGGGCCAACGTCCTGACTTTC. Its protein product is CASMETGRSGANVLTF.

This chain links TRBV10-3 with TRBJ1-2; D gene uncertain. V was shortened by 0 bases and J by 5 bases, with 10 bases between the two germline ends. CDR1 and CDR2 (germline): ENHRY, SYGVKD. The CDR3 has 14 amino acids. CDR3 region: CAISESVPGYGYTF. As DNA, the CDR3 is TGTGCCATCAGTGAGTCGGTTCCTGGATATGGCTACACCTTC.

Ten or more counts support this clonotype. V and J are TRBV20-1 and TRBJ1-2; D call uncertain. Germline values: CDR1 DFQATT, CDR2 SNEGSKA (reference sequence). The CDR3 consists of 10 residues. V lost 4 bases and J 8 bases, leaving 8 bases between the germline ends. The CDR3 nucleotides are TGCAGTGCTAAGACCGGGGGCTACACCTTC. This translates into CSAKTGGYTF.

The chain combines TRBV9 with TRBJ2-1; TRBD2 matches at 13 bases. Germline CDR1 SGDLS, CDR2 YYNGEE. Germline trimming cut 4 bases from V and 5 bases from J; bases unmatched to any gene: 12. There are 18 residues in the CDR3. This CDR3 is CASSPQDGLAGANNEQFF. The CDR3 DNA follows: TGTGCCAGCAGCCCTCAAGATGGACTAGCGGGAGCTAACAATGAGCAGTTCTTC.

This chain uses TRBV6-5 with TRBJ2-5; 10 bases align to TRBD2. Trimming took 0 bases from V and 7 from J; bases not matched to a gene: 8. The CDR3 runs to 16 residues. Germline values: CDR1 MNHEY, CDR2 SVGAGI. The CDR3 bases are TGTGCCAGCAGTTACTCGACGACTAGCGGGTCGGTGACCCAGTACTTC. Translation: CASSYSTTSGSVTQYF.

This chain joins TRBV3-1 and TRBJ2-1; unclear D gene. Germline CDR1 LGHDT, CDR2 YNNKEL (reference sequence). The CDR3 extends over 13 amino acids. With 6 bases removed from V and 7 bases from J, the gap between germline ends came to 13 bases. CDR3 DNA: TGTGCCAGCAGTCACCTTCAAGGGAATGAGCAGTTCTTC. Translating gives CASSHLQGNEQFF.

The genes are TRBV6-2 or TRBV6-3 and TRBJ1-2; 7 bases are shared with TRBD1. After removal of 5 bases from V and 9 bases from J, the junction contained 21 bases not matched to a gene. The CDR3 consists of 17 residues. Per the germline V gene, CDR1 is MNHEY and CDR2 is SVGEGT. CDR3 region: CASSRHLTGTAGLRYTF. The CDR3 DNA follows: TGTGCCAGCAGTCGTCACCTGACCGGGACAGCCGGATTGCGCTACACCTTC.

A few counts support this clonotype. This sequence joins TRBV6-4 and TRBJ2-3; TRBD2 agrees at 12 bases. After removal of 6 bases from V and 5 bases from J, the junction contained 3 bases not matched to a gene. Looked up from germline, CDR1 is MRHNA and CDR2 is SNTAGT. There are 14 residues in the CDR3. This chain's CDR3 is CASSPSGGEDTQYF. The CDR3 nucleotides read TGTGCCAGCAGCCCTAGCGGGGGGGAAGATACGCAGTATTTT.

V is TRBV20-1 and J is TRBJ1-5, with D unresolved. Trimming removed 6 bases from V and 5 bases from J, with 14 bases in between. CDR1 and CDR2 from the germline V gene are DFQATT and SNEGSKA (reference sequence). The CDR3 loop spans 13 amino acids. Here the CDR3 reads CSAGRSGYQPQHF. Written as DNA, the CDR3 is TGCAGTGCGGGAAGGAGCGGGTATCAGCCCCAGCATTTT.

This clonotype was picked up a small number of times. The chain uses TRBV2 and TRBJ2-1; 13 bases align to TRBD2. The germline V gene encodes CDR1 SNHLY and CDR2 FYNNEI. The CDR3 is 15 residues long. With V trimmed by 5 bases and J by 9 bases, 7 bases remained unmatched. CDR3 loop: CASSPRTSGSGEQFF. The CDR3 DNA is TGTGCCAGCAGTCCCAGGACTAGCGGGAGTGGTGAGCAGTTCTTC.

The chain combines TRBV5-1 with TRBJ2-3; D is possibly TRBD1 (7 bases). This CDR3 has 16 amino acids. Trimming pared 4 bases from V and 4 bases from J, leaving 19 bases between. Germline V lookup: CDR1 SGHRS, CDR2 YFSETQ. The CDR3: CASSPETGTFADTQYF. DNA for the CDR3: TGCGCCAGCAGCCCCGAGACAGGGACTTTTGCAGATACGCAGTATTTT.

The J gene is TRBJ2-1, the V gene TRBV20-1; unclear D gene. Germline lookup yields CDR1 DFQATT and CDR2 SNEGSKA (reference sequence). The CDR3 loop spans 11 amino acids. Deletions cut 6 bases from V and 9 bases from J, with 12 bases between. The DNA for the CDR3 is TGCAGTGCGACCGACCTCGGTGAGCAGTTCTTC. It translates to CSATDLGEQFF.

The rearrangement links TRBV2 to TRBJ2-1, with D hard to call. Germline V CDR1 and CDR2: SNHLY, FYNNEI. The V gene lost 4 bases and the J gene lost 9 bases, with 16 bases spanning the gap. This CDR3 is built from 14 residues. The CDR3 loop is CASSGGVWVGEQFF. The CDR3 DNA reads TGTGCCAGCAGTGGTGGCGTGTGGGTCGGTGAGCAGTTCTTC.

The chain couples TRBV20-1 to TRBJ2-1; 10 bases are a match to TRBD2. This CDR3 spans 17 amino acids. The germline V gene has CDR1 DFQATT and CDR2 SNEGSKA (reference sequence). The ends lost 1 base at V and 4 bases at J; junction bases unmatched: 10. The CDR3 loop is CSARVASGSSGYNEQFF. In nucleotides, the CDR3 is TGCAGTGCTAGAGTGGCTAGCGGGAGTTCGGGATACAATGAGCAGTTCTTC.

This clonotype was counted between two and nine times. The V and J genes are TRBV5-8 and TRBJ1-2; the D gene is possibly TRBD1 (6 bases). This CDR3 spans 14 amino acids. Germline V gives CDR1 SGHTS, CDR2 YDEGEE. V shed 4 bases and J shed 6 bases, with 16 bases lying between them. The CDR3 nucleotides are TGTGCCAGCAGCCAGATCGGAGGGGGGAATGGCTACACCTTC. This sequence encodes CASSQIGGGNGYTF.

The chain employs TRBV9 and TRBJ2-1; TRBD2 matches 10 bases. Germline V gene data show CDR1 as SGDLS and CDR2 as YYNGEE. The CDR3 extends over 17 amino acids. Trimming took 5 bases from V and 7 from J; bases not matched to a gene: 15. This CDR3 reads CASSPDSTSGRLNEQFF. CDR3 bases: TGTGCCAGCAGTCCAGATTCGACTAGCGGGCGTTTGAATGAGCAGTTCTTC. Based on the CDR3 plus reference TRBV9 and TRBJ2-1, the full variable domain is DSGVTQTPKHLITATGQRVTLRCSPRSGDLSVYWYQQSLDQGLQFLIQYYNGEERAKGNILERFSAQQFPDLHSELNLSSLELGDSALYFCASSPDSTSGRLNEQFFGPGTRLTVL.